This is a list of T cell receptor beta chains from one sample in a study of T cells expressing NK-cell markers. TCRdb re-called the 5' RACE reads, yielding one record per CDR3 amino acid sequence without DNA. The sample table includes about 110,000 distinct CDR3 sequences. Sequencing was carried out using blood T cells: a sorted CD56 or NKG2C T cell subset, CD4+ or CD8+ T cells, or bulk PBMC T cells (not recorded which). The receptors were sampled from a woman aged 18 to 75 in good health. The CDR3 runs from the conserved cysteine through the conserved F or W. Expanded clones get a size class; other rows say once, few or many, or leave the size out.

V gene: TRBV9; J gene: TRBJ2-1; clone size: .; CDR3 protein: CASSPPLGGDYSEQFF
V gene: TRBV6-5; J gene: TRBJ2-2; clone size: .; CDR3 protein: CASSYGQGGTGELFF
V gene: TRBV11-2; J gene: TRBJ2-5; clone size: .; CDR3 protein: CASSPRESVQETQYF
V gene: TRBV12-3/TRBV12-4; J gene: TRBJ2-7; clone size: .; CDR3 protein: CASSFGARYEQYF
V gene: TRBV9; J gene: TRBJ1-1; clone size: .; CDR3 protein: CASSGRTGAEAFF
V gene: TRBV20-1; J gene: TRBJ2-7; clone size: .; CDR3 protein: CSARETASYEQYF
V gene: TRBV7-8; J gene: TRBJ2-6; clone size: .; CDR3 protein: CASSLTASGANVLTF
V gene: TRBV10-1; J gene: TRBJ2-3; clone size: .; CDR3 protein: CASSEIEGPPDTQYF
V gene: TRBV20-1; J gene: TRBJ2-2; clone size: .; CDR3 protein: CSAHPSGWNTGELFF
V gene: TRBV28; J gene: TRBJ2-7; clone size: .; CDR3 protein: CASSGQGGNYEQYF
V gene: TRBV7-8; J gene: TRBJ2-7; clone size: .; CDR3 protein: CASSYLGRQPYVQYF
V gene: TRBV9; J gene: TRBJ2-5; clone size: .; CDR3 protein: CASSVGGVPTETQYF
V gene: TRBV27; J gene: TRBJ2-1; clone size: .; CDR3 protein: CASSSGQGNYNEQFF
V gene: TRBV6-2/TRBV6-3; J gene: TRBJ1-5; clone size: .; CDR3 protein: CASSYSRPGDGRTGNQPQHF
V gene: TRBV20-1; J gene: TRBJ2-1; clone size: medium-sized; CDR3 protein: CSASSGTSVNNEQFF
V gene: TRBV20-1; J gene: TRBJ2-1; clone size: .; CDR3 protein: CSARDMGRPYNEQFF
V gene: TRBV28; J gene: TRBJ2-5; clone size: .; CDR3 protein: CASAPGLQETQYF
V gene: TRBV20-1; J gene: TRBJ1-1; clone size: .; CDR3 protein: CSARGVGATEAFF
V gene: TRBV12-3/TRBV12-4; J gene: TRBJ2-1; clone size: .; CDR3 protein: CASRRTSGGLEQFF
V gene: TRBV7-9; J gene: TRBJ1-2; clone size: .; CDR3 protein: CASSLEVKDGYTF
V gene: TRBV7-3; J gene: TRBJ1-4; clone size: .; CDR3 protein: CASSLEGQSNEKLFF
V gene: TRBV7-6; J gene: TRBJ2-1; clone size: .; CDR3 protein: CASSLALGTINEQFF
V gene: TRBV9; J gene: TRBJ2-3; clone size: .; CDR3 protein: CASSPGTTTLTDTQYF
V gene: TRBV12-3/TRBV12-4; J gene: TRBJ2-3; clone size: .; CDR3 protein: CASNAGTSDTDTQYF
V gene: TRBV4-3; J gene: TRBJ2-2; clone size: .; CDR3 protein: CASSHLGLAGGTGELFF
V gene: TRBV10-3; J gene: TRBJ1-5; clone size: .; CDR3 protein: CAISDPDTYSNQPQHF
V gene: TRBV4-1; J gene: TRBJ1-5; clone size: .; CDR3 protein: CASSQGGGTDQPQHF
V gene: TRBV4-3; J gene: TRBJ2-7; clone size: .; CDR3 protein: CASSQGQGYTYEQYF
V gene: TRBV11-3; J gene: TRBJ2-1; clone size: .; CDR3 protein: CASSQGTANEQFF
V gene: TRBV29-1; J gene: TRBJ2-7; clone size: .; CDR3 protein: CSVVWTGAQRTF
V gene: TRBV7-9; J gene: TRBJ2-1; clone size: .; CDR3 protein: CASSLLAGYNEQFF
V gene: TRBV20-1; J gene: TRBJ2-3; clone size: .; CDR3 protein: CSARVGTSTDTQYF
V gene: TRBV7-9; J gene: TRBJ2-1; clone size: .; CDR3 protein: CASTPEGDFEQFF
V gene: TRBV4-3; J gene: TRBJ2-2; clone size: .; CDR3 protein: CASSQDEMGPVRELFF
V gene: TRBV29-1; J gene: TRBJ2-2; clone size: .; CDR3 protein: CSVAWGSGELFF
V gene: TRBV19; J gene: TRBJ2-7; clone size: .; CDR3 protein: CASSPRGQPSGDEQYF
V gene: TRBV7-3; J gene: TRBJ2-3; clone size: .; CDR3 protein: CASSSGTRITDTQYF
V gene: TRBV11-1; J gene: TRBJ2-6; clone size: .; CDR3 protein: CASSSDRVWPSGANVLTF